Listed below are T cell receptor beta chains from one sample, sequenced in a study of blood T cells in healthy people across ages. TCRdb called the 5' RACE reads again in MiXCR, with one record for every CDR3 protein. The table lists about 1,400,000 distinct CDR3 sequences, approximately 59% of them singletons. The specimen was blood. These receptors all stem from a man between 18 and 35 years old in good health. Both conserved end residues are part of each CDR3. A D gene is named only where the DNA matches it firmly. Rows may omit the clone size; those that give it use once, few, many or a size class.

v_gene,j_gene,d_gene,abundance,CDR3aa,CDR3nt
TRBV4-1,TRBJ1-2,-,-,CASSRYGERDYGYTF,TGCGCCAGCAGCCGATATGGGGAAAGGGACTATGGCTACACCTTC
TRBV15,TRBJ2-5,-,-,CATSRVNPVDEQYF,TGTGCCACCAGCAGAGTCAACCCCGTAGATGAGCAGTACTTC
TRBV4-1,TRBJ2-1,TRBD1,few,CASSPRTGKRGDEQFF,TGCGCCAGCAGCCCTCGGACAGGGAAGAGGGGTGATGAGCAGTTCTTC
TRBV5-1,TRBJ2-7,-,few,CASSSGPSTYEQYF,TGCGCCAGCAGCTCCGGGCCCTCGACCTACGAGCAGTACTTC
TRBV2,TRBJ2-3,-,-,CASRDQIDTQYF,TGTGCCAGCCGTGACCAGATAGATACGCAGTATTTT
TRBV10-2,TRBJ2-5,-,-,CASRARVNQETQYF,TGCGCCAGCAGAGCCAGGGTAAACCAAGAGACCCAGTACTTC
TRBV12-3/TRBV12-4,TRBJ2-5,TRBD1,few,CASSLASGQGIQTQYF,TGTGCCAGCAGTTTAGCGTCTGGACAGGGCATACAGACCCAGTACTTC
TRBV18,TRBJ2-7,-,once,CASSPPQTYEQYF,TGTGCCAGCTCACCGCCGCAGACCTACGAGCAGTACTTC
TRBV6-5,TRBJ2-1,TRBD2,-,CASAGGGNEQFF,TGTGCCAGCGCGGGCGGGGGCAATGAGCAGTTCTTC
TRBV29-1,TRBJ2-7,-,few,CSVRVGSSYEQYF,TGCAGCGTTCGCGTGGGAAGCTCCTACGAGCAGTACTTC
TRBV2,TRBJ2-5,-,once,CASSRAGSQETQYF,TGTGCCAGCAGCCGAGCGGGCTCCCAAGAGACCCAGTACTTC
TRBV20-1,TRBJ2-1,TRBD2,-,CSVSGLAGRLSSYNEQFF,TGCAGTGTTAGTGGACTAGCGGGTAGATTGAGCTCCTACAATGAGCAGTTCTTC
TRBV27,TRBJ1-2,-,-,CASSSLGVRDHGYTF,TGTGCCAGCAGTTCCCTGGGGGTTAGGGACCATGGCTACACCTTC
TRBV7-9,TRBJ1-2,-,-,CATGSLWYGYTF,TGTGCCACCGGGAGTCTATGGTATGGCTACACCTTC
TRBV10-3,TRBJ2-7,-,-,CAISESLYLYEQYF,TGTGCCATCAGTGAGTCGCTGTATTTGTACGAGCAGTACTTC
TRBV6-5,TRBJ2-2,-,-,CASSYSRGATGELFF,TGTGCCAGCAGTTACTCGAGAGGGGCCACCGGGGAGCTGTTTTTT
TRBV28,TRBJ2-1,TRBD1,-,CASSLDGTGVFFSEFF,TGTGCCAGCAGTTTAGACGGGACAGGTGTTTTTTTTTCGGAGTTCTTC
TRBV29-1,TRBJ2-7,-,few,CSVVSGRTYEQYF,TGCAGCGTTGTTAGTGGCAGAACCTACGAGCAGTACTTC
TRBV20-1,TRBJ2-7,-,-,CSARDRDNSYEQYF,TGCAGTGCTAGAGATCGGGACAACTCCTACGAGCAGTACTTC
TRBV10-3,TRBJ2-5,-,-,CAISEEPSRRETQYF,TGTGCCATCAGTGAGGAACCGTCGAGACGGGAGACCCAGTACTTC